This T cell receptor beta chain derives from a study of long-term antiretroviral therapy in people with HIV. Survey-level immunoSEQ v3.0 assays were run. TCRdb keeps only in-frame clones here, not all; method: immunoSEQ multiplex PCR. The sample gives under 30,000 clones, 85% to 95% of which show up once; about 3.4% is in the top ten. Per the germline V gene, CDR1 is MNHEY and CDR2 is SMNVEV (reference sequence). This CDR3 is built from 14 residues. V dropped 6 bases and J dropped 2; count of bases not matched to a gene: 5. V is TRBV27 and J is TRBJ2-7; 9 bases align to TRBD1. The source of this sequence is a man between 50 and 59 years old with HIV. Sequencing used unsorted PBMCs, obtained 5.3 years after starting antiretroviral therapy. CDR3 sequence reads: CASRPGQGTYEQYF. In DNA, the CDR3 is TGTGCCAGCAGACCCGGACAGGGGACCTACGAGCAGTACTTC.